Included here is one T cell receptor (beta chain) sequence, with context. The data were taken from a study of blood T cell repertoires in COVID-19. At the level of the study: Sites across the United States, Italy and Spain contributed samples from acute and convalescent COVID-19. The analysed material was cDNA or gDNA that came from T cells, B-cell-depleted T cells, or PBMCs.

Per the study methods: By means of reference gene primer amplification, nucleated cell counts were estimated. The assay was immunoSEQ multiplex PCR, and TCRdb's table has in-frame clones only and misses some. The V and J calls and clone size are taken from that table; D and trimming were inferred from the DNA. The sample consists of more than 250,000 clones, approximately 90% of them appearing once. A Seattle source enrolled patients during active infection and followed them longitudinally. The V gene's germline CDR1 is SGHRS and CDR2 YFSETQ. V lost 5 bases and J lost 6, with 20 bases in between. This CDR3 is 15 amino acids long.

The sequenced material came from peripheral blood. The rearrangement joins TRBV5-1 to TRBJ1-2; D is undetermined. The sequence was collected from a woman between 25 and 40 years old with COVID-19, enrolled during active disease. In nucleotides, the CDR3 is TGCGCCAGCAGTCCAGGATGGGCACGCGACGATGGCTACACCTTC. The encoded protein is CASSPGWARDDGYTF.